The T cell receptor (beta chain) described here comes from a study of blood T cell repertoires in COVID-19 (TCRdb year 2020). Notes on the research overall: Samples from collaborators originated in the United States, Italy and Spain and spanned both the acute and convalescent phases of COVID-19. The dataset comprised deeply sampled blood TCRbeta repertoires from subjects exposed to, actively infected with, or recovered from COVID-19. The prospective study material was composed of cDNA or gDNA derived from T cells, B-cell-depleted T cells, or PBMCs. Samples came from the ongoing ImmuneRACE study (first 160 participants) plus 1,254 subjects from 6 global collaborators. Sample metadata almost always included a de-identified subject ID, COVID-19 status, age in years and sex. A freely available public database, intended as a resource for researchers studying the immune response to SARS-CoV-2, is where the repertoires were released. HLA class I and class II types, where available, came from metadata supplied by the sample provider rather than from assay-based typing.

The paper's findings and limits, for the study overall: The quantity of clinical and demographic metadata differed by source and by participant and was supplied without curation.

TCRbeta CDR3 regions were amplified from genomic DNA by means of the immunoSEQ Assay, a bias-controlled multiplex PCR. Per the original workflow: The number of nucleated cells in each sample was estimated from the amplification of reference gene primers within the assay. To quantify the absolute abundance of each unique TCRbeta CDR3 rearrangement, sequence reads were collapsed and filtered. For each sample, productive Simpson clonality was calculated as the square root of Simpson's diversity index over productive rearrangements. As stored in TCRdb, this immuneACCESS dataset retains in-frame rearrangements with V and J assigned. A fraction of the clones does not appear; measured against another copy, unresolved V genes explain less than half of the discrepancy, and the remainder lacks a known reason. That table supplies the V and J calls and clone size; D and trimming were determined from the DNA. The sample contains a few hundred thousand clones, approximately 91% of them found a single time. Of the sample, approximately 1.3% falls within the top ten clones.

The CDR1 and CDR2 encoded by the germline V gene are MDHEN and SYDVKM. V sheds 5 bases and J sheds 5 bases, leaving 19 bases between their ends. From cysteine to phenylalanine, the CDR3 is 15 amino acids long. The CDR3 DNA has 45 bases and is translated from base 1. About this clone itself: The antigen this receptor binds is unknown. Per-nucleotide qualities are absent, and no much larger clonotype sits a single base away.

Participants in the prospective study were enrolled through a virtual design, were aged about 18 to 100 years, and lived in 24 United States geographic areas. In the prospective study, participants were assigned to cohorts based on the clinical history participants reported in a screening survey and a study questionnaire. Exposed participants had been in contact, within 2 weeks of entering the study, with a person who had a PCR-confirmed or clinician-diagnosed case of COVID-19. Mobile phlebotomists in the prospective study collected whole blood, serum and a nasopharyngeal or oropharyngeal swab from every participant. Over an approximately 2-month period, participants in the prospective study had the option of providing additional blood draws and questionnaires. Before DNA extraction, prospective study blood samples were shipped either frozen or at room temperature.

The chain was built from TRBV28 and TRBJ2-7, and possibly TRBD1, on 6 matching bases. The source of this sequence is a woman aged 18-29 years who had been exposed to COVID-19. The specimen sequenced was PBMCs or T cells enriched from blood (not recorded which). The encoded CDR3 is CASSTPISGVDEQYF. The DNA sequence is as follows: TGTGCCAGCAGTACCCCGATTTCAGGGGTTGACGAGCAGTACTTC.